This TCR beta chain was sequenced during a study of vaccination and CD4 T cells after COVID-19. Trimming cost V 2 bases and J 5 bases, with 11 bases left between them. Germline V lookup: CDR1 SEHNR, CDR2 FQNEAQ (reference sequence). The CDR3 contains 14 residues. Cultured CD4+ T-cell DNA underwent Oncomine TCR Beta short-read sequencing. In TCRdb, the PCR reads were re-called with MiXCR into one record per CDR3 protein. The sample carries 22,000 or so distinct CDR3 sequences, roughly 33% recorded once. A few counts support this clonotype. The target antigen is unknown. Time point defined: late sampling 161 to 241 days after vaccination in a few convalescent patients. The treatment: roughly 10-day PBMC culture with coronavirus spike peptide pools or control peptides (ViraFEST assay).

This clonotype originated in a human donor who had recovered from COVID-19. The sequencing here drew on CD4+ T cells from blood, cultured in vitro, taken about 7 months after SARS-CoV-2 vaccination. The V and J genes are TRBV7-9 and TRBJ2-3; D is possibly TRBD1 (5 bases). This CDR3 reads CASSLFQGLDTQYF. CDR3 DNA sequence: TGTGCCAGCAGCTTATTTCAGGGTTTAGATACGCAGTATTTT.